The clone carrying this T cell receptor beta chain has ten or more counts. Its antigen is unidentified. TCRdb redid the calling of the reads with MiXCR, one entry per CDR3 protein. The repertoire holds a few hundred thousand distinct CDR3 sequences, with roughly 15% as singletons. The data were taken from a study of T cell repertoires in cytomegalovirus infection. Background on the study: Signatures in public TCR beta sequences pointed to both CMV infection and matching HLA type.

Study-level findings and limits: Identification of carriers of CMV plus the relevant HLA was achieved through cumulative public TCR beta family frequency. Clonotype analysis showed dominance of the ex vivo response by HLA-C-restricted CMV-specific TCR beta clonotypes.

The source material was PBMCs. The clonotype comes from a human donor in good health (CMV status not recorded). Some clones in this sample may be carry-over from other donors' samples.

CDR3 sequence: CASSLERDRRAYEQYF. The CDR3 DNA reads TGTGCCAGCAGCTTAGAACGGGACAGGCGAGCCTACGAGCAGTACTTC. The V gene is TRBV7-2, the J gene TRBJ2-7; 8 bases align to TRBD1. The ends lost 1 base at V and 2 bases at J; junction bases unmatched: 7. In germline, CDR1 is SGHTA, CDR2 FQGNSA. There are 16 residues in the CDR3.